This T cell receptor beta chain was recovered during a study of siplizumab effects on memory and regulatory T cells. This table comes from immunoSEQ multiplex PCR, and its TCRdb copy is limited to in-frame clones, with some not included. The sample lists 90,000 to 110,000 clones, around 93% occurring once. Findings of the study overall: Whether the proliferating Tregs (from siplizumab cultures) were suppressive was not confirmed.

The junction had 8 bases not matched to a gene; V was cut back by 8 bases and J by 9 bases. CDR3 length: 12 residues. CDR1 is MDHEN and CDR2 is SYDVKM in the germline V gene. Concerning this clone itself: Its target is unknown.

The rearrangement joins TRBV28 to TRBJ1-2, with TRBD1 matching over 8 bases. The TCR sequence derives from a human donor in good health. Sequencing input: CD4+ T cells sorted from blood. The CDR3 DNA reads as TGTGCCAGCGATACAGGGGGGGGCAGCTACACCTTC. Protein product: CASDTGGGSYTF.